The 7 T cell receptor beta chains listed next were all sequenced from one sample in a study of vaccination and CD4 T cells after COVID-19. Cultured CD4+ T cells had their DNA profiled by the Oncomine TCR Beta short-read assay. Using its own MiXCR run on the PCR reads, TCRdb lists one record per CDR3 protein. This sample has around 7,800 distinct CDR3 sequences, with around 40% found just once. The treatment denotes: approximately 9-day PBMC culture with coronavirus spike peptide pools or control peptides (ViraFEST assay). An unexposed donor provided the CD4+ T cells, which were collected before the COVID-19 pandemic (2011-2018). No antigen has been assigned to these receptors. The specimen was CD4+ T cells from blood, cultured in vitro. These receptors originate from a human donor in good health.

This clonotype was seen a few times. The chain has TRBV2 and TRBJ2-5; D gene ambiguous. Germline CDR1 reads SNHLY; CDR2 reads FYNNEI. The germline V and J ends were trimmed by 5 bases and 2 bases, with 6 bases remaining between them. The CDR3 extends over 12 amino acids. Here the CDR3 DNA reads TGTGCCAGCAGTATACAACAAGAGACCCAGTACTTC. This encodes CASSIQQETQYF.

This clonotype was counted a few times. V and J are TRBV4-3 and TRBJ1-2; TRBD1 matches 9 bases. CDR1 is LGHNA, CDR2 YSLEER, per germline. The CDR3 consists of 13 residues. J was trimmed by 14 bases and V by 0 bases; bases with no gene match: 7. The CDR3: CASSQDRGQGATF. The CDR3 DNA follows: TGCGCCAGCAGCCAAGATCGGGGACAGGGAGCGACCTTC.

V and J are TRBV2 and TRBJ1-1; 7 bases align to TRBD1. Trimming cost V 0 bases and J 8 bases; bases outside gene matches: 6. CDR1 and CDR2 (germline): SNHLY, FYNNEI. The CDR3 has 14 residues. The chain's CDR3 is CASSEALLRGEAFF. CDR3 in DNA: TGTGCCAGCAGTGAAGCATTGCTCAGGGGGGAAGCTTTCTTT. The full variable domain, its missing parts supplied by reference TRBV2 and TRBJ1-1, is EPEVTQTPSHQVTQMGQEVILRCVPISNHLYFYWYRQILGQKVEFLVSFYNNEISEKSEIFDDQFSVERPDGSNFTLKIRSTKLEDSAMYFCASSEALLRGEAFFGQGTRLTVV.

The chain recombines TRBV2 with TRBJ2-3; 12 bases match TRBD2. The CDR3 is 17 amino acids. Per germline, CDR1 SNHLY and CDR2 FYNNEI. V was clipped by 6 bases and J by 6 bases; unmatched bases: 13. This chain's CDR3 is CASRLAGGPSMTDTQYF. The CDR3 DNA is TGTGCCAGCAGGCTAGCGGGAGGGCCAAGTATGACGGATACGCAGTATTTT.

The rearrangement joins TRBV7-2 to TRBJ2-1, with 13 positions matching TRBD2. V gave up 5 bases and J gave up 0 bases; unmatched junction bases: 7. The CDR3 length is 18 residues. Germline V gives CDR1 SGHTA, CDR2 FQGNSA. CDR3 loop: CASSPGTSGVSSYNEQFF. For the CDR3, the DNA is TGTGCCAGCAGCCCAGGGACTAGCGGGGTTAGCTCCTACAATGAGCAGTTCTTC.

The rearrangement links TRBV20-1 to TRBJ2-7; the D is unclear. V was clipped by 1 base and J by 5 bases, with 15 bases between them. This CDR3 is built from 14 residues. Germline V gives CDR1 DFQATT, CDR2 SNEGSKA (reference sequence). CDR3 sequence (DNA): TGCAGTGCTAGAGGGGTAAGGGATCATGACGAGCAGTACTTC. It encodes CSARGVRDHDEQYF.

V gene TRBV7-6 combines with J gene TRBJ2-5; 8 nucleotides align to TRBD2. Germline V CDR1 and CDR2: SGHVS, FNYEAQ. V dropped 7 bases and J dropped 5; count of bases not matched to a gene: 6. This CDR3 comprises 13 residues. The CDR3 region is CASNGLAGETQYF. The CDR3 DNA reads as TGTGCCAGCAACGGACTAGCCGGGGAGACCCAGTACTTC.